The 22 T cell receptor beta chains below were found in one sample sequenced in a study of patients and donors after allogeneic stem cell transplantation. TCRdb fed the RT-PCR reads into MiXCR, producing one record per CDR3 protein. The sample carries some 11,000 distinct CDR3 sequences, 20% to 25% recorded once. Sequencing was done on a sample of blood, either unsorted or a sorted T cell fraction (not recorded which). These receptors originate from a human donor who was either an allogeneic HSCT recipient or a stem cell or donor lymphocyte infusion donor (not recorded which). It is not recorded whose cells these are; they may come from a transplant donor.

A few counts support this clonotype. V and J are TRBV27 and TRBJ2-1; 10 bases line up with TRBD2. The CDR3 is 15 residues long. Germline V CDR1 and CDR2: MNHEY, SMNVEV (reference sequence). J gave up 2 bases and V 6 bases, and 4 bases lay outside the gene matches. The CDR3 DNA reads TGTGCCAGCAGCCCAAGCGGGAGGGCCTACAATGAGCAGTTCTTC. Translation gives CASSPSGRAYNEQFF.

This clonotype has ten or more counts. The chain joins TRBV9 to TRBJ1-1; D unclear. The V gene's germline CDR1 is SGDLS and CDR2 YYNGEE. V shed 0 bases and J shed 6 bases, with 9 bases lying between them. CDR3 length equals 13 residues. CDR3 loop: CASSVGGYSEAFF. CDR3 nucleotide sequence: TGTGCCAGCAGCGTAGGAGGGTACTCTGAAGCTTTCTTT.

This clonotype is deemed large. The J gene is TRBJ2-3, the V gene TRBV5-1; 8 bases are a match to TRBD2. Trimming removed 0 bases from V and 5 bases from J; junction bases left unmatched: 8. The CDR3 sequence is 16 residues long. CDR1 is SGHRS, CDR2 YFSETQ, per germline. CDR3 coding DNA: TGCGCCAGCAGCTTGGGCCCGGGAGGGGCGAAAGATACGCAGTATTTT. Its translation is CASSLGPGGAKDTQYF.

J is TRBJ1-1 and V is TRBV7-9, with D perhaps TRBD1 (6 bases). The germline V and J ends were trimmed by 1 base and 11 bases, with 11 bases remaining between them. Germline values: CDR1 SEHNR, CDR2 FQNEAQ (reference sequence). The CDR3 loop spans 12 amino acids. CDR3 sequence reads: CASSLVGAQAFF. As DNA, the CDR3 is TGTGCCAGCAGCTTAGTGGGGGCGCAGGCTTTCTTT. The whole variable domain, remainder taken from reference TRBV7-9 and TRBJ1-1, is DTGVSQNPRHKITKRGQNVTFRCDPISEHNRLYWYRQTLGQGPEFLTYFQNEAQLEKSRLLSDRFSAERPKGSFSTLEIQRTEQGDSAMYLCASSLVGAQAFFGQGTRLTVV.

The chain couples TRBV5-1 to TRBJ2-2, with D unresolved. CDR3 length: 15 residues. The germline V gene encodes CDR1 SGHRS and CDR2 YFSETQ. Trimming removed 6 bases at V and 3 bases at J, with 15 bases between. CDR3 protein: CASTPSASYTGELFF. The CDR3 nucleotides are TGCGCCAGCACCCCGTCGGCCAGCTACACCGGGGAGCTGTTTTTT.

This clonotype was found many times. This chain links TRBV15 with TRBJ1-4; D unclear. The CDR3 length is 14 residues. Germline V lookup: CDR1 LNHNV, CDR2 YYDKDF (reference sequence). Trimming cost V 7 bases and J 0 bases, with 9 bases left between them. CDR3 protein: CATKAGPTNEKLFF. DNA for the CDR3: TGTGCCACCAAGGCCGGACCAACTAATGAAAAACTGTTTTTT.

This clonotype was counted a few times. The CDR3 loop reads CASSLDRFRTEAFF. As DNA, the CDR3 is TGTGCCAGCAGTTTGGACAGGTTCCGCACTGAAGCTTTCTTT. The chain is built from TRBV27 and TRBJ1-1; 7 nucleotides agree with TRBD1. CDR1 and CDR2 from the germline V gene are MNHEY and SMNVEV (reference sequence). This CDR3 spans 14 amino acids. The J segment lost 4 bases and the V segment lost 3 bases, leaving 5 bases of the junction unmatched.

This clonotype was counted between two and nine times. This rearrangement joins TRBV27 to TRBJ2-7; possible D gene TRBD1, 5 bases. The CDR3 has 13 residues. Germline values: CDR1 MNHEY, CDR2 SMNVEV (reference sequence). Between the trimmed V and J ends, which lost 5 bases and 0 bases, there was a span of 8 bases. In DNA, the CDR3 is TGTGCCAGCAGTCAGGGTATCTCCTACGAGCAGTACTTC. Protein: CASSQGISYEQYF.

For the CDR3, the DNA is TGCAGTGCTTTTCCTCCGGGACCGCTTAACTATGGCTACACCTTC. Translated, it gives CSAFPPGPLNYGYTF. The chain combines TRBV20-1 with TRBJ1-2; maybe TRBD1 (5 bases). V was trimmed by 5 bases and J by 1 base, leaving 17 bases between them. The germline V gene has CDR1 DFQATT and CDR2 SNEGSKA (reference sequence). The CDR3 has 15 residues.

The chain joins TRBV5-1 to TRBJ2-1, with 11 bases identical to TRBD2. The V gene's germline CDR1 is SGHRS and CDR2 YFSETQ. CDR3 length: 15 residues. Trimming removed 0 bases from V and 7 bases from J; junction bases left unmatched: 3. In nucleotides, the CDR3 is TGCGCCAGCAGCTTGGTAGCGGGAGGGCGGAATGAGCAGTTCTTC. The encoded protein is CASSLVAGGRNEQFF.

There are a few counts of this clonotype. This sequence joins TRBV5-1 and TRBJ2-3; 7 positions agree with TRBD2. The CDR3 totals 14 residues. With 1 base clipped from V and 3 bases from J, the junction kept 2 bases outside the gene matches. Per germline, CDR1 SGHRS and CDR2 YFSETQ. In DNA form, the CDR3 reads TGCGCCAGCAGCTTGCTAGCGGTAACAGATACGCAGTATTTT. This encodes CASSLLAVTDTQYF.

This clonotype was observed at least ten times. The rearrangement links TRBV19 to TRBJ1-2; 7 bases agree with TRBD1. Germline V gene lookup returns CDR1 LNHDA and CDR2 SQIVND (reference sequence). The J segment lost 7 bases and the V segment lost 3 bases, leaving 11 bases of the junction unmatched. The CDR3 length is 15 residues. CDR3 in DNA: TGTGCCAGTAGTATCCTCCCGACAGGGAGTGCTGGCTACACCTTC. This gives the protein CASSILPTGSAGYTF.

This chain links TRBV28 with TRBJ2-1; D uncertain. The CDR3 is made up of 13 amino acids. CDR1 MDHEN and CDR2 SYDVKM come from the germline V gene. V dropped 6 bases and J dropped 8 bases, with 14 bases sitting between them. The CDR3 DNA follows: TGTGCCAGCAGCCTAGTAAGGGCCCATGAGCAGTTCTTC. As protein: CASSLVRAHEQFF.

This clonotype has just a few counts. V is TRBV20-1 and J is TRBJ2-7; 8 bases are a match to TRBD2. With 3 bases clipped from V and 7 bases from J, the junction kept 8 bases outside the gene matches. Germline lookup yields CDR1 DFQATT and CDR2 SNEGSKA (reference sequence). There are 13 residues in the CDR3. Here the CDR3 DNA reads TGCAGTGCTAGGCCCGCAGCGGGAGTAGAGCAGTACTTC. It specifies CSARPAAGVEQYF.

This chain's CDR3 is CASSSTGGITEAFF. The CDR3, as DNA: TGTGCCAGCAGTTCGACAGGGGGGATAACTGAAGCTTTCTTT. The chain employs TRBV28 and TRBJ1-1, with TRBD1 matching over 9 bases. Germline V CDR1 and CDR2: MDHEN, SYDVKM. V was pared by 4 bases and J by 5 bases, with 5 bases of the junction left unmatched. The CDR3 is 14 residues long.

This clonotype was found a few times. V gene TRBV27 combines with J gene TRBJ1-2; D possibly corresponds to TRBD1 (5 bases). CDR1 MNHEY and CDR2 SMNVEV come from the germline V gene (reference sequence). This CDR3 has 15 residues. Between the trimmed V and J ends, which lost 6 bases and 8 bases, there was a span of 22 bases. The CDR3 sequence: CASRPGTPEVGGYTF. In DNA form, the CDR3 reads TGTGCCAGCAGACCCGGGACGCCTGAGGTCGGGGGCTACACCTTC.

By share of the sample, this clonotype is medium-sized. The genes are TRBV20-1 and TRBJ1-2; D unresolved. V lost 0 bases to trimming and J lost 1 base, with 3 bases between them. The CDR3 is 12 residues long. In germline, CDR1 is DFQATT, CDR2 SNEGSKA (reference sequence). Here the CDR3 reads CSARDLNYGYTF. The CDR3 nucleotides read TGCAGTGCTAGAGATCTTAACTATGGCTACACCTTC.

This chain joins TRBV9 and TRBJ1-2; tentatively, D is TRBD1 (5 bases). This CDR3 comprises 15 residues. Per germline, CDR1 SGDLS and CDR2 YYNGEE. Trimming stripped 0 bases from V and 4 bases from J, with 13 bases between. The CDR3 spells CASSVAPGGVYGYTF. CDR3 in DNA: TGTGCCAGCAGCGTAGCTCCCGGAGGGGTCTATGGCTACACCTTC.

Ten or more counts support this clonotype. V and J are TRBV12-3 or TRBV12-4 and TRBJ1-1; TRBD1 might be the D (6 bases). V gave up 3 bases and J gave up 0 bases, with 14 bases separating them. The CDR3 contains 16 residues. The CDR3 nucleotides read TGTGCCAGCAGTTTCGGGGGGCCCGCCATGAACACTGAAGCTTTCTTT. Translated, it gives CASSFGGPAMNTEAFF.

J is TRBJ1-2 and V is TRBV9; D is ambiguous. V lost 0 bases to trimming and J lost 4 bases, with 7 bases between them. The CDR3 extends over 13 amino acids. CDR1 and CDR2 from the germline V gene are SGDLS and YYNGEE. In DNA, the CDR3 is TGTGCCAGCAGCGTAGGGAACAGCTATGGCTACACCTTC. Translation: CASSVGNSYGYTF.

By proportion, this clonotype is medium-sized (0.01 to 0.1%). The chain uses TRBV7-2 and TRBJ1-1; D uncertain. The CDR3 sequence is 12 residues long. V was shortened by 1 base and J by 4 bases, with 4 bases between the two germline ends. Germline CDR1 is SGHTA and CDR2 is FQGNSA. CDR3 in amino acids: CASSLGLTEAFF. DNA of the CDR3: TGTGCCAGCAGCTTAGGGCTCACTGAAGCTTTCTTT.

The CDR3 loop is CASSPGIKGRYGYTF. The CDR3 region has the DNA TGTGCCAGCAGCCCCGGTATAAAGGGCCGGTATGGCTACACCTTC. The V and J genes are TRBV28 and TRBJ1-2; D uncertain. Germline V gene sequence: CDR1 MDHEN, CDR2 SYDVKM. V lost 6 bases, J lost 5 bases, and 19 bases lay in between. The CDR3 is 15 residues long.